The next 17 T cell receptor beta chains were all read from a single sample in a study of T cell changes during pregnancy in multiple sclerosis (dated by TCRdb to the late 2010s). Libraries were made using the immunoSEQ multiplex PCR assay. As stored in TCRdb, this immuneACCESS dataset retains in-frame rearrangements with V and J assigned. A fraction of the clones does not appear; measured against another copy, unresolved V genes explain less than half of the discrepancy, and the remainder lacks a known reason. The sample has roughly 14,000 clones on record, approximately 83% of them singletons. The ten largest clones represent 17% of the sample. Specimen: CD8+ T cells from peripheral blood mononuclear cells, collected after pregnancy. The receptors derive from a female donor in good health, enrolled as a control in a pregnancy study.

This clone was counted between two and nine times. The chain recombines TRBV2 with TRBJ1-2; D unresolved. Germline V gene lookup returns CDR1 SNHLY and CDR2 FYNNEI. V lost 8 bases, J lost 7 bases, and 14 bases lay in between. The CDR3 runs to 12 residues. As DNA, the CDR3 is TGTGCCAGCCCCTTGTCGGGGTTTGGCTACACCTTC. Translated: CASPLSGFGYTF.

The rearrangement joins TRBV9 to TRBJ1-6; D is ambiguous. Deletions cut 0 bases from V and 8 bases from J, with 12 bases between. Germline values: CDR1 SGDLS, CDR2 YYNGEE. This CDR3 has 15 residues. The CDR3 DNA sequence: TGTGCCAGCAGCGTAGGCCGCGGTCGAGATTCACCCCTCCACTTT. Its translation is CASSVGRGRDSPLHF.

The chain joins TRBV6-4 to TRBJ2-3, with 8 bases aligning to TRBD2. This CDR3 is 16 amino acids long. CDR1 and CDR2 (germline): MRHNA, SNTAGT. J was trimmed by 1 base and V by 3 bases; bases with no gene match: 6. This CDR3 is CASSEGSGRGTDTQYF. The CDR3 DNA is TGTGCCAGCAGTGAGGGCTCCGGGAGGGGCACAGATACGCAGTATTTT.

The chain joins TRBV14 to TRBJ2-7, with a weak D call TRBD2 (6 bases). CDR1 is SGHDN and CDR2 is FVKESK in the germline V gene. V dropped 8 bases and J dropped 3 bases, with 20 bases sitting between them. This CDR3 spans 15 amino acids. This CDR3 reads CASSKGLNHYYEQYF. The CDR3 DNA reads as TGTGCCAGCTCCAAAGGACTAAACCATTACTACGAGCAGTACTTC.

The genes are TRBV15 and TRBJ2-7; 12 nucleotides match TRBD2. Germline CDR1 LNHNV, CDR2 YYDKDF (reference sequence). This CDR3 is 17 amino acids long. V shed 1 base and J 2 bases; nucleotides not matched to a gene: 6. The CDR3 loop is CATSRASLAGGAYEQYF. For the CDR3, the DNA is TGTGCCACCAGCAGAGCCTCCCTAGCGGGAGGGGCCTACGAGCAGTACTTC. Variable domain in full (rest from reference TRBV15 and TRBJ2-7): DAMVIQNPRYQVTQFGKPVTLSCSQTLNHNVMYWYQQKSSQAPKLLFHYYDKDFNNEADTPDNFQSRRPNTSFCFLDIRSPGLGDTAMYLCATSRASLAGGAYEQYFGPGTRLTVT.

The J gene is TRBJ2-3, the V gene TRBV19, with D possibly TRBD1 on 6 matching bases. Trimming shortened V by 5 bases and J by 3 bases, and 12 bases separated the two germline ends. Germline CDR1 and CDR2: LNHDA and SQIVND (reference sequence). The CDR3 spans 14 residues. DNA of the CDR3: TGTGCCAGTAGTCTTGCGGACAGAACAGATACGCAGTATTTT. Translated, it gives CASSLADRTDTQYF.

The J gene is TRBJ2-7, the V gene TRBV28; TRBD2 matches 7 bases. Trimming at V came to 3 bases and at J to 4 bases, leaving 6 bases not matched to a gene. Germline V lookup: CDR1 MDHEN, CDR2 SYDVKM. The CDR3 is 14 amino acids. This chain's CDR3 is CASSFSGGGYEQYF. DNA for the CDR3: TGTGCCAGCAGTTTCTCCGGCGGGGGTTACGAGCAGTACTTC.

This clone was seen at least ten times. V is TRBV4-3 and J is TRBJ2-6, with 7 bases fitting TRBD2. Germline values: CDR1 LGHNA, CDR2 YSLEER. With 1 base clipped from V and 0 bases from J, the junction kept 6 bases outside the gene matches. The CDR3 runs 18 residues. The CDR3 protein is CASSQAGEGSSGANVLTF. CDR3 in DNA: TGCGCCAGCAGCCAAGCTGGGGAGGGCTCCTCTGGGGCCAACGTCCTGACTTTC.

The rearrangement joins TRBV11-2 to TRBJ2-7; 9 positions match TRBD2. Germline loops: CDR1 SGHAT, CDR2 FQNNGV. This CDR3 has 14 residues. The V gene end was trimmed by 2 bases and the J gene end by 4 bases; junction bases not matched to a gene: 3. This chain's CDR3 is CASSLMTSGYEQYF. CDR3 sequence (DNA): TGTGCCAGCAGCTTAATGACTAGCGGTTACGAGCAGTACTTC.

This clone was seen a single time. The V gene is TRBV5-8, the J gene TRBJ2-3; TRBD2 aligns across 8 bases. Germline V gene sequence: CDR1 SGHTS, CDR2 YDEGEE. CDR3 size: 14 residues. V trimming: 3 bases; J trimming: 3 bases; junction bases outside the gene matches: 3. CDR3 bases: TGTGCCAGCAGCTCACTAGCGGTTACAGATACGCAGTATTTT. Translating it yields CASSSLAVTDTQYF.

This chain links TRBV7-3 with TRBJ2-2; D is unresolved. The CDR3 sequence is 13 residues long. V was shortened by 4 bases and J by 5 bases, with 8 bases between the two germline ends. Germline V gives CDR1 SGHTA, CDR2 FQGTGA. The CDR3 loop is CASSYILTGELFF. CDR3 DNA sequence: TGTGCCAGCAGCTATATCTTAACCGGGGAGCTGTTTTTT.

The rearrangement uses TRBV4-3 and TRBJ1-1, with D perhaps matching TRBD1 (5 bases). There are 15 residues in the CDR3. The V gene lost 0 bases and the J gene lost 4 bases, with 12 bases spanning the gap. Germline assignment: CDR1 LGHNA and CDR2 YSLEER. CDR3 loop: CASSQDRPGGTEAFF. The CDR3, as DNA: TGCGCCAGCAGCCAAGATCGACCCGGGGGCACTGAAGCTTTCTTT.

The J gene is TRBJ1-1, the V gene TRBV29-1; 12 bases match TRBD1. The J segment lost 6 bases and the V segment lost 1 base, leaving 9 bases of the junction unmatched. The CDR3 has 16 residues. Germline V gives CDR1 SQVTM, CDR2 ANQGSEA. The CDR3 protein is CSVEGRGDRGLAEAFF. The CDR3 nucleotides read TGCAGCGTTGAAGGCCGCGGGGACAGGGGGCTGGCTGAAGCTTTCTTT.

This clone was observed a single time. V usage is TRBV30 and J usage is TRBJ1-6; 7 bases align to TRBD1. Germline CDR1 reads GTSNPN; CDR2 reads SVGIG (reference sequence). Unmatched junction bases numbered 10, after V lost 2 bases and J lost 9 bases. The CDR3 runs 15 residues. CDR3 region: CAWSPPDRRGSPLHF. CDR3 nucleotide sequence: TGTGCCTGGAGTCCCCCGGACAGGCGGGGTTCACCCCTCCACTTT. Combining the CDR3 with reference TRBV30 and TRBJ1-6 gives the whole variable domain SQTIHQWPATLVQPVGSPLSLECTVEGTSNPNLYWYRQAAGRGLQLLFYSVGIGQISSEVPQNLSASRPQDRQFILSSKKLLLSDSGFYLCAWSPPDRRGSPLHFGNGTRLTVT.

The J gene is TRBJ1-6, the V gene TRBV4-1; the D is unclear. The CDR3 extends over 14 amino acids. Germline assignment: CDR1 MGHRA and CDR2 YSYEKL. V lost 2 bases and J lost 9, with 11 bases in between. CDR3 in amino acids: CASSQYGAGSPLHF. The CDR3 nucleotides are TGCGCCAGCAGCCAATATGGAGCGGGTTCACCCCTCCACTTT.

V gene TRBV5-8 combines with J gene TRBJ2-7, with D unclear. This CDR3 has 12 amino acids. The V end was cut by 2 bases, the J end by 3 bases, with 6 bases between. Germline loops: CDR1 SGHTS, CDR2 YDEGEE. The CDR3 reads CASSFTDYEQYF. Written as DNA, the CDR3 is TGTGCCAGCAGCTTTACAGACTACGAGCAGTACTTC.

The V gene is TRBV5-1, the J gene TRBJ2-7; a weak D match, TRBD1 (8 bases). V lost 1 base and J 5 bases, leaving 13 bases between the germline ends. This CDR3 comprises 14 residues. Germline CDR1 is SGHRS and CDR2 is YFSETQ. This CDR3 is CASSLTGGDDEQYF. CDR3 coding DNA: TGCGCCAGCAGCTTGACAGGGGGGGATGACGAGCAGTACTTC.